A selection of T cell receptor beta chains follows, all from one sample in a study of cytomegalovirus exposure and HLA in healthy donors. TCRdb's table, derived via immunoSEQ multiplex PCR, lists solely in-frame clones and lacks some. The sample has 40,000 to 55,000 clones; the top ten hold 6.1%. The specimen was PBMCs. These receptors came from a male donor in good health and CMV-seropositive. The conserved cysteine and the conserved F or W are not part of the CDR3 here. Expanded clones get a size class; other rows say once, few or many, or leave the size out.

j_call clone_size v_call cdr3_aa
TRBJ1-2 - TRBV27 ASRAGGSSGYT
TRBJ2-7 - TRBV27 ASSLSIGGYEQY
TRBJ1-1 - TRBV28 ASTEGQGLREAF
TRBJ1-5 medium-sized TRBV5-6 ASSSQAYSNQPQH
TRBJ2-1 - TRBV7-8 ASSLLAGEPSYNEQF
TRBJ1-1 - TRBV18 ASSPPTGANTEAF
TRBJ2-7 - TRBV4-1 ASSQVPAYEQY
TRBJ1-1 - TRBV6-4 ASSRQGASKRSVF
TRBJ1-4 - TRBV7-9 ASVLTGYTEKLF
TRBJ1-4 - TRBV7-8 ASSYISNNEKLF
TRBJ1-2 - TRBV4-1 ASSQEGLRYT
TRBJ2-3 - TRBV7-2 ASSPTFNTDTQY
TRBJ1-1 - TRBV6-5 ASSYFSGNLLEAF
- - TRBV19 ASSVDRALSDEQY
TRBJ1-1 - TRBV6-6 ASNTGGEDTEAF
TRBJ2-2 - TRBV19 ASAPDSSWTGELF
TRBJ2-2 - TRBV9 ASSGAFGELF
TRBJ2-3 - TRBV19 ASNAGFADTQY
TRBJ2-1 - TRBV9 ASSVAYPLNDGSSYNEQF
TRBJ1-2 - TRBV4-2 ASSQDPTAYYGYT
TRBJ2-1 - TRBV7-2 ASSRTSGVSNEQF
TRBJ2-2 - TRBV27 ASSLTGAGELF
- - TRBV10-1 ATDYGTGSHEQY
TRBJ2-1 - TRBV7-2 ASTERGGRNEQF
TRBJ1-2 - TRBV9 ASSSEQVHGYT
TRBJ1-4 medium-sized TRBV5-6 ASSVRTGGEKLF
TRBJ2-2 - TRBV18 ASSPPYGQGTAGELF
TRBJ1-1 - TRBV11-2 ASSTRTVMNTEAF
TRBJ1-1 - TRBV6-1 ASSEARGSTEAF
TRBJ1-2 - TRBV5-1 ASSPSQGNYGYT
TRBJ2-7 - TRBV27 ASATGGTYEQY
TRBJ1-4 - TRBV28 ASSTRGRLEKLF
TRBJ1-3 - TRBV4-3 ASSQDRLSTGNTIY
TRBJ2-1 - TRBV7-9 ASRLATGGTDNEQF
TRBJ1-3 - TRBV9 ASSGDLSTSGNTIY
TRBJ1-2 - TRBV10-3 AIKVPGNYGYT
TRBJ2-3 - TRBV5-8 ASSADRAENTDTQY
TRBJ2-7 - TRBV5-1 ASSPIRDSPSYEQY
TRBJ1-1 - TRBV4-1 ASSQERQGGNTEAF
TRBJ1-1 - TRBV18 ASSPSIFRDRGTIAF
TRBJ2-3 - TRBV4-1 ASSEANFADTQY
TRBJ2-5 - TRBV19 ASSYSARGQETQY
TRBJ2-7 - TRBV7-3 ASSVIGGGYEQY
TRBJ2-3 - TRBV20-1 SVGDGDTQY
TRBJ2-7 - TRBV19 ASSIAAWAEQY
TRBJ2-1 - TRBV7-9 ASSPSGSSYNEQF
TRBJ1-4 - TRBV9 ASSDHHGGANEKLF
TRBJ1-3 - TRBV9 ASSVGGEAGNTIY
TRBJ1-1 - TRBV19 ASSVGQNTEAF
TRBJ2-1 - TRBV5-1 ASSPHIAPYNEQF
TRBJ1-3 - TRBV18 ASSRAGTTGNTIY